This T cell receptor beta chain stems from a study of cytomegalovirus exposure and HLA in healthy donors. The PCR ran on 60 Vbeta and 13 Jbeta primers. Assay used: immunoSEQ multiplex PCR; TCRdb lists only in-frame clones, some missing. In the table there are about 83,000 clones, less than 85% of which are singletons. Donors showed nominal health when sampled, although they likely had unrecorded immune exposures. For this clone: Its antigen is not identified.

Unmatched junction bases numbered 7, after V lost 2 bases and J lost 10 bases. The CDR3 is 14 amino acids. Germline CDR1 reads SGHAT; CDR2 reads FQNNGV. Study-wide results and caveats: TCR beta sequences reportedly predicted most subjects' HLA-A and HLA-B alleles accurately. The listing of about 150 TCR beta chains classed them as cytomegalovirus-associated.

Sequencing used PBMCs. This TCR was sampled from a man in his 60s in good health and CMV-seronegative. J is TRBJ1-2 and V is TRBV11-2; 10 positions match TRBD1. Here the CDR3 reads CASSLYGDRGPYTF. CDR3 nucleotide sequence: TGTGCCAGCAGCTTATACGGGGACAGGGGTCCCTACACCTTC.